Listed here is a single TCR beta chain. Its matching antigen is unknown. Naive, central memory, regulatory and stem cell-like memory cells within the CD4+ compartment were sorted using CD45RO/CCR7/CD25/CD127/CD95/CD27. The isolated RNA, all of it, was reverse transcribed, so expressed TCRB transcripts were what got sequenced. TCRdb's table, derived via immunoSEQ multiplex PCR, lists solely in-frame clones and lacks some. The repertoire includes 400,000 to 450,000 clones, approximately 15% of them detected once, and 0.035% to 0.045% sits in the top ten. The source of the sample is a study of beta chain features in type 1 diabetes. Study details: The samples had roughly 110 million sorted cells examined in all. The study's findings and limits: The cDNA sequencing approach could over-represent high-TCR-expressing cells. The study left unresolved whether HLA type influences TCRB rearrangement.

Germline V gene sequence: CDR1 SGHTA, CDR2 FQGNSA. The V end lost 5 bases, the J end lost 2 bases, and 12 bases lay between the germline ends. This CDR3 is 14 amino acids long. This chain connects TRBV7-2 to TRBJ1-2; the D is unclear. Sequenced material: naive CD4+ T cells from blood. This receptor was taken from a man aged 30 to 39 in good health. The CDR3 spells CASSVETLNYGYTF. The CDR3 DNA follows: TGTGCCAGCAGCGTAGAGACCTTAAACTATGGCTACACCTTC.